This TCR beta chain was identified in a study of technical replicates of blood from a handful of donors. Sequencing used immunoSEQ multiplex PCR; TCRdb keeps in-frame clones, though not all of them. This table has tens of thousands of clones, about 89% appearing once. Germline loops: CDR1 MGHRA, CDR2 YSYEKL. The ends lost 2 bases at V and 2 bases at J; junction bases unmatched: 7. The CDR3 length is 17 residues. The clonotype comes from a human donor in good health. The rearrangement joins TRBV4-1 to TRBJ2-3; 10 positions match TRBD2. What was sequenced was T cells isolated from PBMCs. The CDR3 DNA reads TGCGCCAGCAGCCAAAATGGACTAGCGGACCTCACAGATACGCAGTATTTT. Amino acids: CASSQNGLADLTDTQYF.